What follows is one TCR beta chain and its context. No antigen is known for it. The data were obtained in a study of cytomegalovirus exposure and HLA in healthy donors. Study-level points and caveats: Later analysis associated a missense DCLRE1C variant with TCR beta V- and J-gene trimming.

PCR was performed using 60 Vbeta and 13 Jbeta primers. The repertoire was sequenced with immunoSEQ multiplex PCR; TCRdb's copy has only in-frame clones and lacks some. This sample carries 150,000 to 200,000 clones, approximately 65% of them seen once, and the ten largest clones take around 3%. This CDR3 has 15 amino acids. Germline V CDR1 and CDR2: MDHEN, SYDVKM. Material: PBMCs. This chain links TRBV28 with TRBJ2-5; no clear D gene. The J call may be incorrect, as the DNA end agrees better with TRBJ2-7. The TCR comes from a man in his forties in good health and CMV-seronegative. The CDR3 sequence is CASSFSPLSTYEQYF. As DNA, the CDR3 is TGTGCCAGCAGTTTCTCCCCCTTGAGTACCTACGAGCAGTACTTC.